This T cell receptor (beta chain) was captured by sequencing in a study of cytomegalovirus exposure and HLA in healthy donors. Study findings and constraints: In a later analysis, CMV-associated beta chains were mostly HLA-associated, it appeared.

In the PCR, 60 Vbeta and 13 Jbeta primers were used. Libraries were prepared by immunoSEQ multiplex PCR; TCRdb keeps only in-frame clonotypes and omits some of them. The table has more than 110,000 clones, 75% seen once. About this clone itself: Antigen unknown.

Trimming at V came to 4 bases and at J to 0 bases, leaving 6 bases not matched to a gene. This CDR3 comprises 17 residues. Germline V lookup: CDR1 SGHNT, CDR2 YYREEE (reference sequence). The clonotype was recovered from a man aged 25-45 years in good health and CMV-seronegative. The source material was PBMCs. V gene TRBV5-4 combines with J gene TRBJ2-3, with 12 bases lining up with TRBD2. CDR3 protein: CASSPTSGGPSTDTQYF. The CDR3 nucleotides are TGTGCCAGCAGCCCCACTAGCGGGGGGCCTAGCACAGATACGCAGTATTTT.